A single sample gave rise to the 9 T cell receptor beta chains below, sequenced in a study of T-cell reconstitution after alpha-beta-depleted transplantation in children listed by TCRdb under 2016. The library was made by PCR. The sample was run on an Illumina HiSeq 2500. Molecular barcoding was employed in the preparation of TCR libraries, with unique molecular identifiers being used to normalize TCRbeta repertoire quantification. TCRdb reanalyzed the raw reads on its own, using fastp at Q25 for trimming and MiXCR for clone calling, and kept in-frame beta chains. Rows with a matching CDR3 protein are joined into one entry that keeps the most common DNA and genes. The sample table holds just under 250,000 distinct CDR3 sequences, of which roughly 24% were seen once. The ten biggest clones cover more than 2% of the sample. The treatment or condition label, as the study defines it: allogeneic hematopoietic cell transplantation with graft depleted of TCRalphabeta T cells and CD19 B cells.

Sequencing was performed on PBMCs, taken before TCRalphabeta/CD19-depleted stem cell transplant. The source is a girl aged 2 to 10 with Fanconi anemia, due to receive a stem cell transplant.

This clonotype was recorded once. The chain carries TRBV7-3 and TRBJ2-1, with 12 bases lining up with TRBD2. V gave up 3 bases and J gave up 7 bases; unmatched junction bases: 13. CDR3 length: 18 amino acids. CDR1 and CDR2 from the germline V gene are SGHTA and FQGTGA. CDR3: CASSFRLPGLAGLNEQFF. CDR3 coding DNA: TGTGCCAGCAGCTTTCGACTACCGGGACTAGCGGGTCTGAATGAGCAGTTCTTC.

The chain combines TRBV20-1 with TRBJ2-1, with a weak D call TRBD1 (6 bases). The V and J ends lost 3 bases and 7 bases respectively, with 13 bases between them. Germline CDR1 is DFQATT and CDR2 is SNEGSKA (reference sequence). The CDR3 spans 13 residues. The CDR3 DNA sequence: TGCAGTGCTAGCCAGGGGCCCCGGAATGAGCAGTTCTTC. Encoded protein: CSASQGPRNEQFF.

This clonotype was found many times. The chain uses TRBV29-1 and TRBJ2-1, with 12 bases identical to TRBD2. With 6 bases clipped from V and 9 bases from J, the junction kept 9 bases outside the gene matches. The CDR3 is made up of 14 amino acids. From germline, CDR1 is SQVTM and CDR2 ANQGSEA. DNA for the CDR3: TGCAGCGTCCTCACTAGCGGGAGGTGGTCTGAGCAGTTCTTC. As protein: CSVLTSGRWSEQFF.

This clonotype was recorded many times. The rearrangement uses TRBV14 and TRBJ2-5; perhaps D is TRBD1 or TRBD2 (5 bases each). V was shortened by 4 bases and J by 0 bases, with 15 bases between the two germline ends. In germline, CDR1 is SGHDN, CDR2 FVKESK. The CDR3 contains 16 residues. CDR3 DNA sequence: TGTGCCAGCAGCCTCCGGGGCGGACGGCACCAAGAGACCCAGTACTTC. This encodes CASSLRGGRHQETQYF.

This clonotype was detected ten times or more. The chain employs TRBV24-1 and TRBJ1-2; a possible D gene is TRBD1 (6 bases). Germline CDR1 KGHDR, CDR2 SFDVKD. The CDR3 has 11 amino acids. V lost 10 bases, J lost 8 bases, and 13 bases lay in between. CDR3 DNA sequence: TGTGCCACATCAACCAGGGGAGGCTACACCTTC. Protein: CATSTRGGYTF.

The CDR3 DNA sequence: TGTGCCAGCTCACCCCGGGATCTCACTGAAGCTTTCTTT. This codes for CASSPRDLTEAFF. The chain couples TRBV18 to TRBJ1-1; no clear D gene. Trimming cost V 3 bases and J 4 bases, with 9 bases left between them. This CDR3 has 13 residues. Per germline, CDR1 KGHSH and CDR2 LQKENI.

This clonotype was seen at least ten times. The V gene is TRBV20-1, the J gene TRBJ2-7, with TRBD1 as a possible D gene (6 bases). The ends were cut back, 7 bases at V and 3 bases at J, with 7 bases in the middle. Germline CDR1 DFQATT, CDR2 SNEGSKA (reference sequence). CDR3 size: 10 residues. The chain's CDR3 is CSEQGYEQYF. As DNA, the CDR3 is TGCAGTGAACAGGGCTACGAGCAGTACTTC.

Many counts were recorded for this clonotype. The chain is built from TRBV9 and TRBJ2-1; D gene ambiguous. Trimming stripped 0 bases from V and 3 bases from J, with 7 bases between. In germline, CDR1 is SGDLS, CDR2 YYNGEE. CDR3 length equals 14 residues. The CDR3 region has the DNA TGTGCCAGCAGCGTAGTCCCTAGCTACAATGAGCAGTTCTTC. It codes for CASSVVPSYNEQFF.

V gene TRBV29-1 combines with J gene TRBJ2-4; 9 nucleotides align to TRBD1. Losses at the gene ends were 4 bases for V and 7 bases for J; bases not matched to a gene: 5. The germline V gene has CDR1 SQVTM and CDR2 ANQGSEA. The CDR3 extends over 13 amino acids. The CDR3 nucleotides are TGCAGCGTTGCCGGGACAGGGTCTAACATTCAGTACTTC. Protein product: CSVAGTGSNIQYF.